These T cell receptor beta chains were read from a single sample in a study of identical twins. Using its own MiXCR run on the 5' RACE reads, TCRdb lists one record per CDR3 protein. The table shows about 720,000 distinct CDR3 sequences, with over 15% occurring only once. A further study also used this sample, focusing on T cells expressing NK-cell markers.

Sequences were obtained from PBMCs. These receptors all stem from a woman between 18 and 29 years old in good health. Both conserved end residues are part of each CDR3. Each record gives: V gene, CDR3 protein.

TRBV12-5	CASGPLGGGRNQPQHF
TRBV10-3	CAISERTSPSQETQYF
TRBV10-3	CAILLRSGANYGYTF
TRBV6-2/TRBV6-3	CASSYGLNPLEQYF
TRBV9	CASSPLLSGDEQYF
TRBV6-5	CASSYPGRGGEQYF
TRBV6-5	CASSYSILISTDTQYF
TRBV12-3/TRBV12-4	CASSSRDYPSLYEQYF
TRBV12-3/TRBV12-4	CASTQGVQPQHF
TRBV20-1	CSASGSDSTDTQYF
TRBV6-2/TRBV6-3	CASSLPSGIYEQYF
TRBV20-1	CSAPEGGHNQPQHF
TRBV2	CAPRGRQETQYF
TRBV5-1	CASSLRSSGDLFF
TRBV5-1	CASSLDLAPQETQYF
TRBV12-3/TRBV12-4	CASSLQVGEPQHF
TRBV9	CASSEGHKVESAFF
TRBV12-3/TRBV12-4	CASSHAPGTANQPQHF
TRBV20-1	CSGGTTSYNEQFF
TRBV7-9	CASSPQGILNEQYF
TRBV7-9	CASPKVPAALTDTQYF
TRBV12-3/TRBV12-4	CASRKQGDGYTF
TRBV29-1	CSVGRHPRTDTQYF
TRBV9	CASSVDPTGEETQYF
TRBV19	CACKGATEAFF
TRBV2	CASSASEDRPEQYF
TRBV6-1	CASSVGLAITGELFF
TRBV18	CASSPPGTTGRNTEAFF
TRBV20-1	CSASGTVYGYTF
TRBV12-3/TRBV12-4	CASSLGQAGNTIYF
TRBV12-3/TRBV12-4	CASAAGQSSYNSPLHF